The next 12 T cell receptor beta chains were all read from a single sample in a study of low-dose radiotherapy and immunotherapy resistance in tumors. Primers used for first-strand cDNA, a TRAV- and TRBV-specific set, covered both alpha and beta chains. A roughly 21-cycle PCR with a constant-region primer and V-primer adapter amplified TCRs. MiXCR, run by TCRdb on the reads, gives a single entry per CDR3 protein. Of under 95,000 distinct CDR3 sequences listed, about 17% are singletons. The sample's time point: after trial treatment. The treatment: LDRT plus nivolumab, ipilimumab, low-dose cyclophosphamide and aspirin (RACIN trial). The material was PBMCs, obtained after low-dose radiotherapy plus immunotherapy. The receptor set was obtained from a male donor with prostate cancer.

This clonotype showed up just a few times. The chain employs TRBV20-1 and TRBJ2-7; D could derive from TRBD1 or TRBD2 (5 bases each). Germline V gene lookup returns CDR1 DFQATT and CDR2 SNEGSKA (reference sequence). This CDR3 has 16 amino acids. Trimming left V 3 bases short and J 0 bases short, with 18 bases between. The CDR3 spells CSASGIGTDSSYEQYF. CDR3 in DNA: TGCAGTGCTAGTGGGATCGGGACCGATAGCTCCTACGAGCAGTACTTC.

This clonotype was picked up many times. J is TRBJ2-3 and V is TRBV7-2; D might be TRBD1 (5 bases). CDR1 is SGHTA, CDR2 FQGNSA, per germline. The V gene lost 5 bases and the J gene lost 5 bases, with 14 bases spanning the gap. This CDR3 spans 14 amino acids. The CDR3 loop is CASSPQVRGDTQYF. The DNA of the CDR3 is TGTGCCAGCAGCCCACAGGTTCGAGGAGATACGCAGTATTTT.

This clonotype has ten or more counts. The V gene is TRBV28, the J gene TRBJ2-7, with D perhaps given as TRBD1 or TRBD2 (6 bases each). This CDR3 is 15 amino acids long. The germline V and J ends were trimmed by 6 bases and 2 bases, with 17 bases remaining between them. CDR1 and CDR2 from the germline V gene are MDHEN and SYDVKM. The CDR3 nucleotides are TGTGCCAGCAGCCAGGACAGTCCGGGGGCCTACGAGCAGTACTTC. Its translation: CASSQDSPGAYEQYF.

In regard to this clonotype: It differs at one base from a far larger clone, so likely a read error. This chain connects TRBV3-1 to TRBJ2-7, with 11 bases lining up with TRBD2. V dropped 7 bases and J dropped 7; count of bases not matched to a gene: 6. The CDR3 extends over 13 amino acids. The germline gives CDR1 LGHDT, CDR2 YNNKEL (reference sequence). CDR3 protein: CASTTSGSSEQYF. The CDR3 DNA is TGTGCCAGCACCACTAGCGGGAGTTCTGAGCAGTACTTC.

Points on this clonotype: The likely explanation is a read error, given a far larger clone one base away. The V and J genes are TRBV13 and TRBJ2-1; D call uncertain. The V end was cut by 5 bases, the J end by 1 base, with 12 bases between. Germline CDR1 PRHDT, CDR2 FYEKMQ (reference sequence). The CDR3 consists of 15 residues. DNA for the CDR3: TGTGCCAGCAGCCCGAGACACCTTTCCTACAATGAGCAGTTCTTC. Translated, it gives CASSPRHLSYNEQFF.

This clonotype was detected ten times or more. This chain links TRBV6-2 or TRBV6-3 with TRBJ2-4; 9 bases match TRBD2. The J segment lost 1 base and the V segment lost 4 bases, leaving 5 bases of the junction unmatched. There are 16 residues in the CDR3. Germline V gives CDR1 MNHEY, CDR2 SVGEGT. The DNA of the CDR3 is TGTGCCAGCAGTTTGGCGGGAGGGGGGGCCAAAAACATTCAGTACTTC. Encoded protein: CASSLAGGGAKNIQYF.

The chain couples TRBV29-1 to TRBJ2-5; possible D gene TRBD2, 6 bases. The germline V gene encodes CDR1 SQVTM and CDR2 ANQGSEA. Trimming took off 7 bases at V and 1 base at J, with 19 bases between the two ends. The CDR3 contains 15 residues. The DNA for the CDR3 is TGCAGCGCTACTCAGAGATTAGCGGCCCAAGAGACCCAGTACTTC. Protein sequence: CSATQRLAAQETQYF.

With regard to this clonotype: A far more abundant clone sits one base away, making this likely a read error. The CDR3, as DNA: TGTGCCAGCAGTACCGGGACCACCTACGAGCAGTTCTTC. Protein: CASSTGTTYEQFF. The rearrangement links TRBV28 to TRBJ2-1, with D perhaps being TRBD1 or TRBD2 (5 bases each). CDR1 is MDHEN, CDR2 SYDVKM, per germline. Trimming removed 5 bases from V and 10 bases from J, with 15 bases in between. This CDR3 has 13 amino acids.

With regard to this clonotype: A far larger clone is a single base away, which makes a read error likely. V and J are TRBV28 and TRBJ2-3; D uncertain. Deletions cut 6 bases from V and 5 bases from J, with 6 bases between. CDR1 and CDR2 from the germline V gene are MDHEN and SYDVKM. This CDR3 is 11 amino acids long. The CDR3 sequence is CASRTRDTQYF. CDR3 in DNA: TGTGCCAGCAGGACAAGAGATACGCAGTATTTT. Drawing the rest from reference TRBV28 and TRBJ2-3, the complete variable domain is DVKVTQSSRYLVKRTGEKVFLECVQDMDHENMFWYRQDPGLGLRLIYFSYDVKMKEKGDIPEGYSVSREKKERFSLILESASTNQTSMYLCASRTRDTQYFGPGTRLTVL.

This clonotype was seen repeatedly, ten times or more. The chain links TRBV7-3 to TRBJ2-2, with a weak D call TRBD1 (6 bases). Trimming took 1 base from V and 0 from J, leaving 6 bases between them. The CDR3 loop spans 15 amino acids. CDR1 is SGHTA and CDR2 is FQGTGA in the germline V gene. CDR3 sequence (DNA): TGTGCCAGCAGCTTAAAGGGGGCGAACACCGGGGAGCTGTTTTTT. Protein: CASSLKGANTGELFF.

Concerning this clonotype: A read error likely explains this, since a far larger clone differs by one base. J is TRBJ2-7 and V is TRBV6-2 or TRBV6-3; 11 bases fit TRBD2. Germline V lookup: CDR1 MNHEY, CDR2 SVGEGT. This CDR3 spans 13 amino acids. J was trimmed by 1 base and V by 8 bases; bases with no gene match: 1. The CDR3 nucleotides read TGTGCCAGCGGACTAGCGGGTTCCTACGAGCAGTACTTC. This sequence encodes CASGLAGSYEQYF.

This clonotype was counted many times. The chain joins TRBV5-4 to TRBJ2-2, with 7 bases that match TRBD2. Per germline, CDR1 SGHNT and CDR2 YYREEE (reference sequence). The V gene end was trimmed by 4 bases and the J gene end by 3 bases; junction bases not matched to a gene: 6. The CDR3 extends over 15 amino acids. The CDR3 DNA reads TGTGCCAGCAGCATGGGGGGGTTCCACACCGGGGAGCTGTTTTTT. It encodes CASSMGGFHTGELFF.